This TCR beta chain was observed in a study of post-analysis software for immune sequencing data. Study results and limitations: Diversity measured as normalized Chao1 was significantly lower in multiple sclerosis patients than in controls. Comparison of patients with controls showed 4 to 6 TRBV segments more frequent in patients, TRBV5-6, TRBV5-1 and TRBV20-1 among them.

Comments on this clonotype: Its antigen is as yet unknown.

Researchers reported that TCR beta cDNA libraries carried unique molecular identifiers. Out of 1 to 10 million T cells, roughly 0.5 million cDNA molecules were generated. TCRdb ran MiXCR on the PCR reads and lists one entry per CDR3 protein. The table records about 800,000 distinct CDR3 sequences, 25% to 30% of them present only once. The germline CDR1 and CDR2 sequences are DFQATT and SNEGSKA (reference sequence). The germline V and J ends were trimmed by 6 bases and 0 bases, with 18 bases remaining between them. The CDR3 is 15 amino acids. Sequencing used blood. The sequence came from a girl between 5 and 17 years old with multiple sclerosis. The chain is built from TRBV20-1 and TRBJ2-7; possibly TRBD1 for D (6 bases). CDR3 loop: CSARSRDIASYEQYF. DNA of the CDR3: TGCAGTGCGCGCTCCCGGGACATCGCCTCCTACGAGCAGTACTTC.